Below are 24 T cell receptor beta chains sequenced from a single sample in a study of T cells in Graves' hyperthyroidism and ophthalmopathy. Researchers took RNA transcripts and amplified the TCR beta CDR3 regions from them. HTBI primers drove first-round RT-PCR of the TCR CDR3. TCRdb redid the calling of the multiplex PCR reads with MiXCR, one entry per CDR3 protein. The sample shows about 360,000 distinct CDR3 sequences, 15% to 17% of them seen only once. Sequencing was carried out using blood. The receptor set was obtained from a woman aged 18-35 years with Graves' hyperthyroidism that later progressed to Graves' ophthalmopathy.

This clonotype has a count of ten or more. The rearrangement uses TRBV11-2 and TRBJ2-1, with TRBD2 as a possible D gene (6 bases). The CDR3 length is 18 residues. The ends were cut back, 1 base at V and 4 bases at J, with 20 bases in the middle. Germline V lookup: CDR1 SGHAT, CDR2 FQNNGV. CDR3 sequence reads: CASSLGLFSGRGYNEQFF. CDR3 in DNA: TGTGCCAGCAGCTTAGGTCTCTTTAGCGGAAGAGGTTACAATGAGCAGTTCTTC.

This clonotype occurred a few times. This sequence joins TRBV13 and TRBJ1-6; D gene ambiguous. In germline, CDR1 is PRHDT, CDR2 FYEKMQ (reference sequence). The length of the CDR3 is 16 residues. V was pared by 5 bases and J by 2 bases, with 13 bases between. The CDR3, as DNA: TGTGCCAGCAGCCAGGAGCGTACAGCCTATAATTCACCCCTCCACTTT. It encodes CASSQERTAYNSPLHF.

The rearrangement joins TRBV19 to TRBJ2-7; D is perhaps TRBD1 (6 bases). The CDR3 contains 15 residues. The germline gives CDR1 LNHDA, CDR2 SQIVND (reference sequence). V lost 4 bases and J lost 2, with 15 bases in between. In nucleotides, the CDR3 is TGTGCCAGTAGTACGACACAGGGCCCCACCTACGAGCAGTACTTC. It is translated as CASSTTQGPTYEQYF.

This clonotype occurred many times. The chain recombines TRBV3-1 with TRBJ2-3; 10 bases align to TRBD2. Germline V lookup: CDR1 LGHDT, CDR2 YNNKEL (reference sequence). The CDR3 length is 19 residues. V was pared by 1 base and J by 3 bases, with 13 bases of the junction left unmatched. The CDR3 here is CASSQAPTSGPPRTDTQYF. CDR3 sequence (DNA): TGTGCCAGCAGCCAAGCCCCGACTAGCGGGCCTCCAAGAACAGATACGCAGTATTTT.

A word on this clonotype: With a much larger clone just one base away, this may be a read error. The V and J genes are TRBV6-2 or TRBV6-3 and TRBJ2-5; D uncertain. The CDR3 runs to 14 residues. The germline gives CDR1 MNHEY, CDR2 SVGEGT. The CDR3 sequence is CASSYSGGQEAQYF. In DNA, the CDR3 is TGTGCCAGCAGTTACTCAGGTGGTCAAGAGGCCCAGTACTTC.

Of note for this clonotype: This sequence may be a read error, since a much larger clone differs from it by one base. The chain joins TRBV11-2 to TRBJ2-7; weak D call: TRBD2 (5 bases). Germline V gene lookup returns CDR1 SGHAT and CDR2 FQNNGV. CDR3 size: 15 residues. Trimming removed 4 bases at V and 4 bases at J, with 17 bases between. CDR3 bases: TGTGCCAGCAGCTCAGCGGAACCTCTAGGGTACGAGCAGTACTTC. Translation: CASSSAEPLGYEQYF.

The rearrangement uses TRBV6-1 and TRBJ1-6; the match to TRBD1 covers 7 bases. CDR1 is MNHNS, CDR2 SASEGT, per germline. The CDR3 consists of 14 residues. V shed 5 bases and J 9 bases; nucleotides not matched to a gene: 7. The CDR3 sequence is CASSPTGERSPLHF. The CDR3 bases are TGTGCCAGCAGTCCAACAGGGGAGCGTTCACCCCTCCACTTT.

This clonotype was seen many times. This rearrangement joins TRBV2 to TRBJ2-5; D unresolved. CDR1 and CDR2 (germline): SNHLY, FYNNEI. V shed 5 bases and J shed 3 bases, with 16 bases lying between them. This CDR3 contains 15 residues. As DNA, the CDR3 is TGTGCCAGCAGTCAAAACGGAAGACCCGAAGAGACCCAGTACTTC. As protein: CASSQNGRPEETQYF.

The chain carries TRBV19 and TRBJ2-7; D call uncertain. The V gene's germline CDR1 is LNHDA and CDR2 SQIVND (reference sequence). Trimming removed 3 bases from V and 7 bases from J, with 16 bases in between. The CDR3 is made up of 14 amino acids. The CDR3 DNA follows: TGTGCCAGTAGTATGCTGGGCAGCGATGAGGAGCAGTACTTC. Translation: CASSMLGSDEEQYF.

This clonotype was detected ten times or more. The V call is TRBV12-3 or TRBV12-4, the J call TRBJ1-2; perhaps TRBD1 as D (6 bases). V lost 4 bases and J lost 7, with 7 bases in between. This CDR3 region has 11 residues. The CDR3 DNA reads TGTGCCAGCAGTTACAGGGCTGGCTACACCTTC. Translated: CASSYRAGYTF.

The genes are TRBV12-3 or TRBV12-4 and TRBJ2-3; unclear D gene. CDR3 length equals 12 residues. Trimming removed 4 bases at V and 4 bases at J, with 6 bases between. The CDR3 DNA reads TGTGCCAGCAGTTGGGCTTCAGATACGCAGTATTTT. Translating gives CASSWASDTQYF.

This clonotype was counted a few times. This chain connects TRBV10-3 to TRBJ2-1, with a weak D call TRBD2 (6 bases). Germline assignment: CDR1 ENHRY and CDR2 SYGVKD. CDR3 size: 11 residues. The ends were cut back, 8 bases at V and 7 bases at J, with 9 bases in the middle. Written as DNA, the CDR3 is TGTGCCATCGGGACTTTGAATGAGCAGTTCTTC. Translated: CAIGTLNEQFF.

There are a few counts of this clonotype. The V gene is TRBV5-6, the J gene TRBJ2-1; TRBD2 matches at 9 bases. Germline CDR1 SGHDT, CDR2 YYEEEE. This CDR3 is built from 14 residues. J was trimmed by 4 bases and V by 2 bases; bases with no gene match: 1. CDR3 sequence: CASSFSGRYNEQFF. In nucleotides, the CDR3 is TGTGCCAGCAGCTTCAGCGGGAGGTACAATGAGCAGTTCTTC.

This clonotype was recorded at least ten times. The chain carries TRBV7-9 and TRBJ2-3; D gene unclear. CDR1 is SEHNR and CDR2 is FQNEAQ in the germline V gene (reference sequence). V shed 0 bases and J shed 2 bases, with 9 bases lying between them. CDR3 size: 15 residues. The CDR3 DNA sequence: TGTGCCAGCAGCTTAGCGGGGTCCAACACAGATACGCAGTATTTT. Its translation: CASSLAGSNTDTQYF.

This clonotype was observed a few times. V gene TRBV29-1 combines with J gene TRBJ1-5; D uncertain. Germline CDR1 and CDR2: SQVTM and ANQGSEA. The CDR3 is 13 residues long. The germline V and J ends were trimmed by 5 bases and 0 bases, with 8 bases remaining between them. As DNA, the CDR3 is TGCAGCGTTTCGGGGAGTAGCAATCAGCCCCAGCATTTT. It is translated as CSVSGSSNQPQHF.

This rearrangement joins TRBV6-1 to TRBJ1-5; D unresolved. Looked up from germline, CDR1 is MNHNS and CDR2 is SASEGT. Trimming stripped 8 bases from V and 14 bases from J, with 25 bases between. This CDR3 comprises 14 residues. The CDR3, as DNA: TGTGCCAGCGAGTGGTGGTTTAAATGCTGCGACGAGCATTTT. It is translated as CASEWWFKCCDEHF.

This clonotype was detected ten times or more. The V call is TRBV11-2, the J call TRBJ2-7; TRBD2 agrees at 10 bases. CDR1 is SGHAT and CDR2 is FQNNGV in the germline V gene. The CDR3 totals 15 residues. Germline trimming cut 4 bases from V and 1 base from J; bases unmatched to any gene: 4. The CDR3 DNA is TGTGCCAGCAGCTCCCCTAGCGGGAGTTCCTACGAGCAGTACTTC. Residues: CASSSPSGSSYEQYF.

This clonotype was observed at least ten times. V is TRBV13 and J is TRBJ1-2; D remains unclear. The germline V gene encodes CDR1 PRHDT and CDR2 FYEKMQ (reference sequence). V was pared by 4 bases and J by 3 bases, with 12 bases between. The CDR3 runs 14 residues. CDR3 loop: CASSSRALHYGYTF. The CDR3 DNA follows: TGTGCCAGCAGCTCGCGAGCCTTACACTATGGCTACACCTTC.

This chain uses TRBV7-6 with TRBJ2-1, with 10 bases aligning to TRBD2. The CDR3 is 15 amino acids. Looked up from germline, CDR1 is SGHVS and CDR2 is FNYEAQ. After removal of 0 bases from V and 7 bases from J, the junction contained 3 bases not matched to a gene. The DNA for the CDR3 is TGTGCCAGCAGCTTAGCTAGCGGGAGGTGGAATGAGCAGTTCTTC. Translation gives CASSLASGRWNEQFF.

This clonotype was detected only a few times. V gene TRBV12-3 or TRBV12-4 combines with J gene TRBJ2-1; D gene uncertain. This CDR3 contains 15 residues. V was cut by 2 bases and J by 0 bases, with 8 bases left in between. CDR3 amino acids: CASSLFADSYNEQFF. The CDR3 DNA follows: TGTGCCAGCAGTTTATTCGCAGACTCCTACAATGAGCAGTTCTTC.

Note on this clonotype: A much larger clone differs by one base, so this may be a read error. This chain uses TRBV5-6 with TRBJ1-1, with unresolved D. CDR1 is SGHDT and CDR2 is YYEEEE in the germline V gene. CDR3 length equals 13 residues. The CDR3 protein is CASSFGLNTEGFF. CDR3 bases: TGTGCCAGCAGCTTTGGGTTGAACACTGAAGGTTTCTTT.

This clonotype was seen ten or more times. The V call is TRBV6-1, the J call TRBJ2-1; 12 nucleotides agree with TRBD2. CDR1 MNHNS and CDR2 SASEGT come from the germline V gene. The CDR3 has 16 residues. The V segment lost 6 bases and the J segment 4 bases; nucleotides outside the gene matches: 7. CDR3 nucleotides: TGTGCCAGCAGCCAAACCGGGACTAGCGGGTACAATGAGCAGTTCTTC. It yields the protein CASSQTGTSGYNEQFF.

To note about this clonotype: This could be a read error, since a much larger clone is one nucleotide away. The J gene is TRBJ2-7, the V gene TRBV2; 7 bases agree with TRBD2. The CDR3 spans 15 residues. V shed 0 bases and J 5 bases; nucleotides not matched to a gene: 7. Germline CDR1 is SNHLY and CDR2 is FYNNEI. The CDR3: CASSEAGRVSDEQYF. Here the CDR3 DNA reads TGTGCCAGCAGTGAAGCGGGGAGGGTATCCGACGAGCAGTACTTC.

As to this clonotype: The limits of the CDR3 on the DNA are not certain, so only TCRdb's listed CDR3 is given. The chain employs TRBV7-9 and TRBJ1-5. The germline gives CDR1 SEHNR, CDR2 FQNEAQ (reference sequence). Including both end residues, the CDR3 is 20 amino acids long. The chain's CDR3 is CASSFYICSARDSVNQPQHF.